The clone carrying this T cell receptor (beta chain) is deemed medium-sized. The antigen is not known. The sample comes from a study of spatial heterogeneity in lung cancer. General study findings and limits: Within tumors, counts of expanded alpha and beta TCRs tracked tumor mutation counts.

Germline-derived CDR1 and CDR2 are SGHAT and FQNNGV. V dropped 4 bases and J dropped 0 bases, with 15 bases sitting between them. This CDR3 contains 16 residues. Indicated time point: sample taken at primary tumor resection. TCRdb fed the 5' RACE reads into MiXCR, producing one record per CDR3 protein. The sample shows about 13,000 distinct CDR3 sequences, around 3.8% of them seen only once. Material: lung tumor tissue, obtained at surgery. The genes are TRBV11-2 and TRBJ1-1; D not resolved. The origin of this receptor is a male donor with early-stage non-small cell lung cancer. CDR3 DNA sequence: TGTGCCAGCAGCTGGGGAAAAGGGATAATGAACACTGAAGCTTTCTTT. It codes for CASSWGKGIMNTEAFF.